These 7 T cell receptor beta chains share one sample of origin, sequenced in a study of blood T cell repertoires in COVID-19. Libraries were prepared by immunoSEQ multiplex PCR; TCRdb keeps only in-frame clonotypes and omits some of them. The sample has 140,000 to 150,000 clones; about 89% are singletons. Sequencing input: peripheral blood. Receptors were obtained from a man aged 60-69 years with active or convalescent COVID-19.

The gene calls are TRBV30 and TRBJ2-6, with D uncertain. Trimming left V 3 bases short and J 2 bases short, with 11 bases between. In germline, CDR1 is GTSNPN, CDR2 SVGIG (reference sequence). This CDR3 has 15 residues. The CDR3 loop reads CAWRIKSAGANVLTF. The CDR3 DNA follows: TGTGCCTGGAGGATCAAGTCGGCTGGGGCCAACGTCCTGACTTTC.

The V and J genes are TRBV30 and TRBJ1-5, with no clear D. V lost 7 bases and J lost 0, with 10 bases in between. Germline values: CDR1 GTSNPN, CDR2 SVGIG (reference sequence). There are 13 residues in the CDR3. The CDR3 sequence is CAYGGYSNQPQHF. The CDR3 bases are TGTGCCTACGGAGGTTATAGCAATCAGCCCCAGCATTTT. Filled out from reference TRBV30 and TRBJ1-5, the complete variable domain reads SQTIHQWPATLVQPVGSPLSLECTVEGTSNPNLYWYRQAAGRGLQLLFYSVGIGQISSEVPQNLSASRPQDRQFILSSKKLLLSDSGFYLCAYGGYSNQPQHFGDGTRLSIL.

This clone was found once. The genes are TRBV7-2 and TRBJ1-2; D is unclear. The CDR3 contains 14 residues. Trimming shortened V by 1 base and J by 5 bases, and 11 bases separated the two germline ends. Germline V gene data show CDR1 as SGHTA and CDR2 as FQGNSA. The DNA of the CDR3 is TGTGCCAGCAGCTTAGATCCACAGCTTTATGGCTACACCTTC. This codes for CASSLDPQLYGYTF.

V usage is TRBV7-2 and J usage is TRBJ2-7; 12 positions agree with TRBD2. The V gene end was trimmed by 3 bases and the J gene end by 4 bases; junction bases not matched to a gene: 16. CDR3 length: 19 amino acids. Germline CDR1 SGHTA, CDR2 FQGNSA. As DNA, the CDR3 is TGTGCCAGCAGCTTCAACCCCGGACTAGCGGGGCTTAAGGGGTACGAGCAGTACTTC. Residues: CASSFNPGLAGLKGYEQYF.

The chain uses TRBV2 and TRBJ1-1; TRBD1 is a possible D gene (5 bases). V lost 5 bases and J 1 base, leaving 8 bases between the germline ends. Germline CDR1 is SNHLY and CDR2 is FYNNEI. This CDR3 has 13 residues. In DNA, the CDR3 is TGTGCCAGCAGTCAACAGGCGAACACTGAAGCTTTCTTT. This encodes CASSQQANTEAFF.

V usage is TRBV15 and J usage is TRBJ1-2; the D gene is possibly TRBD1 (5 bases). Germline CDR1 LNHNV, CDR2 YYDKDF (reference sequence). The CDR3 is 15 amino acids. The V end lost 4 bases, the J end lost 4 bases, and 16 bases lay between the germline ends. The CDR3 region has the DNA TGTGCCACCAGCACCGGGGGGGGAACCAGCTATGGCTACACCTTC. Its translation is CATSTGGGTSYGYTF.

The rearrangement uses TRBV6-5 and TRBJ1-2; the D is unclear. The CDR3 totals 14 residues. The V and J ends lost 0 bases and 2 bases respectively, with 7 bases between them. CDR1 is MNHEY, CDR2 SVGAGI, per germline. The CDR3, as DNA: TGTGCCAGCAGTTACTCGATACAAAACTATGGCTACACCTTC. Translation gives CASSYSIQNYGYTF.